These T cell receptor beta chains were read from a single sample in a study of T cells in Graves' hyperthyroidism and ophthalmopathy. TCRdb ran MiXCR on the multiplex PCR reads and lists one entry per CDR3 protein. The data show 300,000 or so distinct CDR3 sequences, around a sixth seen once. Sequencing input: blood. Source of these receptors: a woman between 50 and 59 years old with Graves' hyperthyroidism. The CDR3 runs from the conserved cysteine through the conserved F or W. The D gene is left open where the match is weak. Clone size is given for some rows only: seen once, a few or many times, or a class if the clone is expanded.

14	TRBV9	-	few	TRBJ1-3	TGTGCCAGCAGCGTAGCTACCGCTGGAAACACCATATATTTT	CASSVATAGNTIYF
14	TRBV7-8	-	few	TRBJ1-5	TGTGCCAGCAACCCACAGGGCCCGGGGGGGCCCCAGCATTTT	CASNPQGPGGPQHF
15	TRBV2	TRBD1	many	TRBJ2-3	TGTGCCAGCAGGACTGGGACAGCTAGCACAGATACGCAGTATTTT	CASRTGTASTDTQYF
12	TRBV20-1	-	few	TRBJ1-5	TGCAGTGCAAAGCAGGGGCAACAGCCCCAGCATTTT	CSAKQGQQPQHF
13	TRBV5-4	-	few	TRBJ1-4	TGTGCCAGCAGCTTGGACAGTAATGAAAAACTGTTTTTT	CASSLDSNEKLFF
14	TRBV12-3/TRBV12-4	TRBD1	once	TRBJ2-3	TGTGCCAGCAGTGACCAGGGGGGCACAGATACGCAGTATTTT	CASSDQGGTDTQYF
13	TRBV4-1	TRBD1	-	TRBJ2-5	TGCGCCAGCAGCCAGCAGGGGGACGAGACCCAGTACTTC	CASSQQGDETQYF
15	TRBV2	TRBD1	many	TRBJ1-2	TGTGCCAGCAGCGAGGACAGGGGGGCTAACTATGGCTACACCTTC	CASSEDRGANYGYTF
16	TRBV6-1	-	many	TRBJ2-7	TGTGCCAGCACCCGCCGGGTGGCAGGGTCCTCTTACGAGCAGTACTTC	CASTRRVAGSSYEQYF
12	TRBV2	-	many	TRBJ2-1	TGTGCCAGCAGTGAGTGGCGGTTTGAGCAGTTCTTC	CASSEWRFEQFF
13	TRBV20-1	TRBD2	many	TRBJ2-1	TGCAGTGCTGAAGCGGGGGGTCACAATGAGCAGTTCTTC	CSAEAGGHNEQFF
16	TRBV12-3/TRBV12-4	TRBD2	few	TRBJ2-1	TGTGCCAGCAGAGGGGCTAGCGGGACCAGAAGTCTGGAGCAGTTCTTC	CASRGASGTRSLEQFF
16	TRBV6-1	TRBD1	-	TRBJ2-5	TGTGCCAGCATGGGTGATGGGACAGGGGTTCAAGCGACCCAGTACTTC	CASMGDGTGVQATQYF
12	TRBV6-1	-	-	TRBJ2-7	TGTGCCAGCAGTGTCACTTCCTACGAGCAGTACTTC	CASSVTSYEQYF
14	TRBV20-1	TRBD2	few	TRBJ2-7	TGCAGTGCTAGAGATGGGGGACTAGTAACCGAGCAGTACTTC	CSARDGGLVTEQYF
14	TRBV20-1	TRBD1	-	TRBJ2-7	TGCAGTGCCAGGACCGGGACAGGGGCCTACGAGCAGTACTTC	CSARTGTGAYEQYF
15	TRBV4-1	-	few	TRBJ2-3	TGCGCCAGCAGCCAAGAGCGCGGGTTCGCAGATACGCAGTATTTT	CASSQERGFADTQYF
13	TRBV20-1	TRBD1	-	TRBJ1-1	TGCAGTGCTCCGGGACAGGGCTCATCTGAAGCTTTCTTT	CSAPGQGSSEAFF
15	TRBV5-1	TRBD1	-	TRBJ1-1	TGCGCCAGCAGCCGCGGGACAGGCATGAACACTGAAGCTTTCTTT	CASSRGTGMNTEAFF
16	TRBV4-1	-	-	TRBJ2-1	TGCGCCAGCAGCCCAAGCGGCCAGGGAGCCTACAATGAGCAGTTCTTC	CASSPSGQGAYNEQFF
20	TRBV19	-	few	TRBJ1-1	TGTGCCAGTAGTATAGAGTCACTACTCGACCGCTCCGATATGAACACTGAAGCTTTCTTT	CASSIESLLDRSDMNTEAFF
14	TRBV10-3	TRBD1	-	TRBJ2-3	TGTGCCATCAGTGAATGGACAGGGACGAATACGCAGTATTTT	CAISEWTGTNTQYF
14	TRBV2	-	many	TRBJ1-1	TGTGCCAGATCTCATAGAGGTACGAACACTGAAGCTTTCTTT	CARSHRGTNTEAFF
16	TRBV15	TRBD2	many	TRBJ2-7	TGTGCCACCAGGAGCGGTACTAGCGGGTACTCCTACGAGCAGTACTTC	CATRSGTSGYSYEQYF
17	TRBV9	TRBD2	-	TRBJ2-5	TGTGCCAGCAGCCACTCCAGGACTAGCGGGGGCCAAGAGACCCAGTACTTC	CASSHSRTSGGQETQYF
17	TRBV6-2/TRBV6-3	TRBD2	many	TRBJ2-1	TGTGCCATCTCCAGGGGGGCTAGCGGGGGTTCCTACAATGAGCAGTTCTTC	CAISRGASGGSYNEQFF
14	TRBV5-1	-	-	TRBJ1-5	TGCGCCGGCAGCTTGGGGACCTTCGGGGTGCCCCAGCATTTT	CAGSLGTFGVPQHF
14	TRBV11-3	-	-	TRBJ2-7	TGTGCCAGCAGCTTAGAGACAGTTCCGTACGAGCAGTACTTC	CASSLETVPYEQYF
13	TRBV24-1	TRBD1	many	TRBJ2-1	TGTGCCACCAGTCCGACAGGGAACAATGAGCAGTTCTTC	CATSPTGNNEQFF
15	TRBV9	-	many	TRBJ1-3	TGTGCCAGCAGCGTAGATCAGTTCTCAGGAAACACCATATATTTT	CASSVDQFSGNTIYF
17	TRBV2	TRBD1	few	TRBJ2-1	TGTGCCAGCAGTGAAGCGCCGGGACAGAAAAGTTACAATGAGCAGTTCTTC	CASSEAPGQKSYNEQFF
16	TRBV11-3	TRBD2	-	TRBJ2-1	TGTGCCAGCAGCCCCGGCGGGACTAGCGCCGACAATGAGCAGTTCTTC	CASSPGGTSADNEQFF
14	TRBV20-1	-	many	TRBJ2-3	TGCAGTGCTAGAACTCCCCTCGGCGGGAAAACGCAGTATTTT	CSARTPLGGKTQYF
18	TRBV6-6	-	many	TRBJ1-5	TGTGCCAGCAGTTACTCGGCCGGGGGGCGCGGCAGCAATCAGCCCCAGCATTTT	CASSYSAGGRGSNQPQHF
11	TRBV12-3/TRBV12-4	-	many	TRBJ2-3	TGTGCCAGCAGCACTCAGATAACGCAGTATTTT	CASSTQITQYF
14	TRBV20-1	-	-	TRBJ2-2	TGCAGTGCTTGGACAGACACAAACACCGGGGAGCTGTTTTTT	CSAWTDTNTGELFF
15	TRBV12-3/TRBV12-4	TRBD1	many	TRBJ1-5	TGTGCCAGCAGGAGCGGGACAGGCGTTCAGGGGCCCCAGCATTTT	CASRSGTGVQGPQHF
16	TRBV28	-	few	TRBJ2-5	TGTGCCAGCAGTTTTAAGGTGGGCTCCGGGCAAGAGACCCAGTACTTC	CASSFKVGSGQETQYF
16	TRBV27	-	many	TRBJ2-5	TGTGCCAGCAGCAAAAGTCTCGCGGCCCTAGGAGAGACCCAGTACTTC	CASSKSLAALGETQYF
16	TRBV7-8	TRBD1	-	TRBJ1-2	TGTGCCAGCAGCTTAGATGGGACAGGGGGCGCCTATGGCTACACCTTC	CASSLDGTGGAYGYTF
13	TRBV7-9	-	many	TRBJ1-5	TGTGCCAGCAGCTCGGACGGTTATCAGCCCCAGCATTTT	CASSSDGYQPQHF
15	TRBV18	-	-	TRBJ1-3	TGTGCCAGCTCACCGCAAGATATATCTGGAAACACCATATATTTT	CASSPQDISGNTIYF
20	TRBV15	-	-	TRBJ2-6	TGTGCCACCAGCAGAGAAAGTATCGGGACGGTTTTTAGTGGGGCCAACGTCCTGACTTTC	CATSRESIGTVFSGANVLTF
18	TRBV7-9	-	-	TRBJ2-1	TGTGCCAGCAGCCCAGGGGGTAGCGGGGTCGAAATTTACAATGAGCAGTTCTTC	CASSPGGSGVEIYNEQFF
14	TRBV12-3/TRBV12-4	-	-	TRBJ1-3	TGTGCCAGCAAGATACATGCCTCTGGAAACACCATATGTTTT	CASKIHASGNTICF
12	TRBV6-5	-	-	TRBJ2-3	TGTGCCAGCAGTTACAAGGGCGATACGCAGTATTTT	CASSYKGDTQYF
13	TRBV12-3/TRBV12-4	TRBD2	many	TRBJ2-1	TGTGCCAGCACCCTACGGGAGGCTGGAGAGCAGTTCTTC	CASTLREAGEQFF
14	TRBV29-1	-	many	TRBJ1-2	TGCAGCGTTGAAAAGGGCAGGGTTAACTATGGCTACACCTTC	CSVEKGRVNYGYTF
15	TRBV9	-	few	TRBJ1-2	TGTGCCAGCAGCGTAGAAAGTAACGGGAACTATGGCTACACCTTC	CASSVESNGNYGYTF
16	TRBV25-1	TRBD2	many	TRBJ2-3	TGTGCCAGCAGTCCCCTAGCGGGAGGGCCGGCAGATACGCAGTATTTT	CASSPLAGGPADTQYF
15	TRBV2	-	many	TRBJ1-5	TGTGCCAGCAGTGAATCCAGGGCGGTCAATCAGCCCCAGCATTTT	CASSESRAVNQPQHF
13	TRBV3-1	-	-	TRBJ1-1	TGTGCCAGCAGCCCAAAAGGGGGGAGGGAAGCTTTCTTT	CASSPKGGREAFF
15	TRBV11-2	-	few	TRBJ2-7	TGTGCCAGCAGCTTACAACAGGGCGGCGGGTACGAGCAGTACTTC	CASSLQQGGGYEQYF
12	TRBV3-1	-	many	TRBJ1-1	TGTGCCAGCAGCCCGTTTGGCACTGAAGCTTTCTTT	CASSPFGTEAFF
15	TRBV7-6	-	few	TRBJ2-6	TGTGCCAGCAGCTTAATGGGCTCTGGGGCCAACGTCCTGACTTTC	CASSLMGSGANVLTF